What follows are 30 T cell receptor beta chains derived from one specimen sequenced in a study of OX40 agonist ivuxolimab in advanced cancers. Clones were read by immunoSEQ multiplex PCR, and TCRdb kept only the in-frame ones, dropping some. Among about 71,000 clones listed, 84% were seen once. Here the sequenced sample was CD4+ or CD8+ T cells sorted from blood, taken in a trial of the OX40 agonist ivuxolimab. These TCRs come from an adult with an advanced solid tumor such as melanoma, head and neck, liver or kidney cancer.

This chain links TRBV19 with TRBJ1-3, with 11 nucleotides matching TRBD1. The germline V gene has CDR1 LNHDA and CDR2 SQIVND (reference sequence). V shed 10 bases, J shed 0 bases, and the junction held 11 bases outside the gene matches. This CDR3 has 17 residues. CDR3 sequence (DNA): TGTGCCACCCAGAGGACAGGGGGCACGAACTCTGGAAACACCATATATTTT. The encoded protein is CATQRTGGTNSGNTIYF.

In DNA, the CDR3 is TGTGCCAGCAGCCAAAGGCCGGGACAGGGCTATGGCTACACCTTC. Its translation: CASSQRPGQGYGYTF. The rearrangement links TRBV5-5 to TRBJ1-2; 9 nucleotides align to TRBD1. There are 15 residues in the CDR3. Trimming took 4 bases from V and 4 from J; bases not matched to a gene: 8. Germline V lookup: CDR1 SGHKS, CDR2 YYEKEE (reference sequence).

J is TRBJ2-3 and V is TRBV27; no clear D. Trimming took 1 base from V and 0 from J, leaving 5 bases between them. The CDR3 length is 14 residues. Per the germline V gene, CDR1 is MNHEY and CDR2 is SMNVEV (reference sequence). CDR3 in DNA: TGTGCCAGCAGTTTATGGCGCAGCACAGATACGCAGTATTTT. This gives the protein CASSLWRSTDTQYF.

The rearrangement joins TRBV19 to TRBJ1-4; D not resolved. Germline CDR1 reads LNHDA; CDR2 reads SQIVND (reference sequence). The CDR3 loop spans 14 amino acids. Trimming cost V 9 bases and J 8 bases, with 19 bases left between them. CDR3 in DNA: TGTGCCAGCATACGGGAGCCCGGGCACGAAAAACTGTTTTTT. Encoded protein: CASIREPGHEKLFF.

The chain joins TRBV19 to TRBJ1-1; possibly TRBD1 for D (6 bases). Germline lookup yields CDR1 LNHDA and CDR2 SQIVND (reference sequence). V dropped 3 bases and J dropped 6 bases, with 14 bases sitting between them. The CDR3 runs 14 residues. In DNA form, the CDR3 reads TGTGCCAGTAGTATTCCGCGGGGGGCCCCTGAAGCTTTCTTT. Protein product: CASSIPRGAPEAFF.

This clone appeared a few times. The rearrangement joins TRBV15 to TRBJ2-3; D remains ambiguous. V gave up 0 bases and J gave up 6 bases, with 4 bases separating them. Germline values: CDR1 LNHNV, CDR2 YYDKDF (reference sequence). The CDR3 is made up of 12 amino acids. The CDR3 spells CATSRDEDTQYF. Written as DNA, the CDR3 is TGTGCCACCAGCAGAGATGAGGATACGCAGTATTTT.

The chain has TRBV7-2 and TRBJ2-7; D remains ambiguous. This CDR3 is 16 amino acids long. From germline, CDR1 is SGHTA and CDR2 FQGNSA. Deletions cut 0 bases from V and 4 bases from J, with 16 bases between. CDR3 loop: CASSLAASGPEYEQYV. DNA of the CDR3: TGTGCCAGCAGCTTAGCCGCATCGGGTCCAGAATACGAGCAGTACGTC.

CDR3 protein: CASGGRAAMYGYTF. CDR3 bases: TGTGCCAGCGGGGGACGGGCTGCGATGTATGGCTACACCTTC. The rearrangement uses TRBV6-1 and TRBJ1-2; D is possibly TRBD1 (5 bases). The CDR3 has 14 amino acids. Germline CDR1 MNHNS, CDR2 SASEGT. The V and J ends lost 8 bases and 5 bases respectively, with 18 bases between them.

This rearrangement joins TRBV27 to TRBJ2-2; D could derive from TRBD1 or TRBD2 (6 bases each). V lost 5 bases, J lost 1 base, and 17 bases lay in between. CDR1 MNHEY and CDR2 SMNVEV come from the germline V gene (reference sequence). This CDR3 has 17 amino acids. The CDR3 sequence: CASSPRPGGQNTGELFF. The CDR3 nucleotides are TGTGCCAGCAGTCCACGCCCCGGGGGCCAGAACACCGGGGAGCTGTTTTTT.

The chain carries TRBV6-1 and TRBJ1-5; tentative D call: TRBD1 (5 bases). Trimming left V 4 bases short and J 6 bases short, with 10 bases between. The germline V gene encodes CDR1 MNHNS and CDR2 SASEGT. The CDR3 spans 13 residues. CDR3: CASSGGGSQPQHF. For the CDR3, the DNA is TGTGCCAGCAGTGGGGGGGGATCTCAGCCCCAGCATTTT.

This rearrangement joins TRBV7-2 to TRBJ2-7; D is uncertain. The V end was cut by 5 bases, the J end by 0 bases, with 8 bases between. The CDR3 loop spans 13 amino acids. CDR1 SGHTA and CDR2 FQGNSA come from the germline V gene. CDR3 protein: CASSPLYSYEQYF. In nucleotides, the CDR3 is TGTGCCAGCAGCCCTTTATACTCCTACGAGCAGTACTTC.

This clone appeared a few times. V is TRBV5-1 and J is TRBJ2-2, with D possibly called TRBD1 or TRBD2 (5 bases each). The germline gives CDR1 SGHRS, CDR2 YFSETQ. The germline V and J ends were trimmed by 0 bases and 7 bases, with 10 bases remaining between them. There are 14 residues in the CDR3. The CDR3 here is CASSLAGRGGELFF. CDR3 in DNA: TGCGCCAGCAGCTTGGCGGGACGGGGCGGGGAGCTGTTTTTT. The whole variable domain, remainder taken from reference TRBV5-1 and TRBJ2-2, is KAGVTQTPRYLIKTRGQQVTLSCSPISGHRSVSWYQQTPGQGLQFLFEYFSETQRNKGNFPGRFSGRQFSNSRSEMNVSTLELGDSALYLCASSLAGRGGELFFGEGSRLTVL.

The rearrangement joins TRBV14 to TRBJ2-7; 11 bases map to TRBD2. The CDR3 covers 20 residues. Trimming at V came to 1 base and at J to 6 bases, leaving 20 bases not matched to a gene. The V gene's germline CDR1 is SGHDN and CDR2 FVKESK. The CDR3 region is CASSQGRGTSGYTRLGEQYF. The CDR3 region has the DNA TGTGCCAGCAGCCAAGGGCGGGGGACTAGCGGTTACACAAGATTGGGCGAGCAGTACTTC.

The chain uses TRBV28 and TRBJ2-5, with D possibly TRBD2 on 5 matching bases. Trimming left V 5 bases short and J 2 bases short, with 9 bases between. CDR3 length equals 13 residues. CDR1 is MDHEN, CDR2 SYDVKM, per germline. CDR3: CASSQRRQETQYF. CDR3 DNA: TGTGCCAGCAGTCAGCGGAGACAAGAGACCCAGTACTTC.

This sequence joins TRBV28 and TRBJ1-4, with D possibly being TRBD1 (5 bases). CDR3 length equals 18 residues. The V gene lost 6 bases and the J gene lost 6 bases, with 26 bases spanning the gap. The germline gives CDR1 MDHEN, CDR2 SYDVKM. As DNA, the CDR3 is TGTGCCAGCAGCGGATTGTCCGGGACTGCCAACCGTGATGAAAAACTGTTTTTT. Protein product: CASSGLSGTANRDEKLFF.

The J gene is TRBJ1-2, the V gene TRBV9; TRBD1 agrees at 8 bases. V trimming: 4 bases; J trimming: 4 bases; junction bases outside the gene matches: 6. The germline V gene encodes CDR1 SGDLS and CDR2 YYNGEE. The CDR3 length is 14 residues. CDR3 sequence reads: CASSQFGQGYGYTF. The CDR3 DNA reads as TGTGCCAGCAGCCAATTTGGACAGGGCTATGGCTACACCTTC.

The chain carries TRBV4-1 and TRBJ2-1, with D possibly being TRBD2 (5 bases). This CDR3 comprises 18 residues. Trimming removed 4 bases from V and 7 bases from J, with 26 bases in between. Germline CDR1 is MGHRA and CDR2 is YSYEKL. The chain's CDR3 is CASSRKKVEGFAVNEQFF. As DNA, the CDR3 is TGCGCCAGCAGCCGTAAAAAGGTCGAGGGCTTCGCGGTGAATGAGCAGTTCTTC.

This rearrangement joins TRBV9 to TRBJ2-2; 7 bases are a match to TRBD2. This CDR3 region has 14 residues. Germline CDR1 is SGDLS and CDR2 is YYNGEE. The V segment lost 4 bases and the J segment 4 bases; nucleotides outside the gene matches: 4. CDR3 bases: TGTGCCAGCAGCCCGGGACTACTCACCGGGGAGCTGTTTTTT. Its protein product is CASSPGLLTGELFF.

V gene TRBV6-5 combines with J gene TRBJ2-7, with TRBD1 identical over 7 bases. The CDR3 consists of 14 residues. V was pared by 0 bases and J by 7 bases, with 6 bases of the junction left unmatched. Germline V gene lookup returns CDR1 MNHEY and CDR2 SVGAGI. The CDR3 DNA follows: TGTGCCAGCAGTTACTCGATGACAGGGCGAGAGCAGTACTTC. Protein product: CASSYSMTGREQYF.

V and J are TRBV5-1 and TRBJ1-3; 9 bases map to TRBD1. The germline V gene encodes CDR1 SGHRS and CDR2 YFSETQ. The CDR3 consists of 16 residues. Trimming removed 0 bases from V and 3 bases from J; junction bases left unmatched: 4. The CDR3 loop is CASSLATGGVGNTIYF. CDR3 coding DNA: TGCGCCAGCAGCTTGGCAACAGGGGGCGTTGGAAACACCATATATTTT.

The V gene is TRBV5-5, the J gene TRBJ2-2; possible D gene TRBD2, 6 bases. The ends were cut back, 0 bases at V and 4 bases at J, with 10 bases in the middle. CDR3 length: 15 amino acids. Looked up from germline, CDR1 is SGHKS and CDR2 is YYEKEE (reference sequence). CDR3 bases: TGTGCCAGCAGCTTGGCGGGAGTGGGCACCGGGGAGCTGTTTTTT. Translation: CASSLAGVGTGELFF.

Here the CDR3 reads CASNYNSQETQYF. The DNA for the CDR3 is TGTGCCAGCAACTACAACAGCCAAGAGACCCAGTACTTC. This chain uses TRBV5-8 with TRBJ2-5; no definite D call. The CDR3 runs 13 residues. Germline-derived CDR1 and CDR2 are SGHTS and YDEGEE. Trimming pared 6 bases from V and 1 base from J, leaving 10 bases between.

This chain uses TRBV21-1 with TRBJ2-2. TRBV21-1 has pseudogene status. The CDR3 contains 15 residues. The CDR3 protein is CASSKIWVGTGELFF. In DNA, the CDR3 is TGTGCCAGCAGCAAAATCTGGGTAGGTACCGGGGAGCTGTTTTTT.

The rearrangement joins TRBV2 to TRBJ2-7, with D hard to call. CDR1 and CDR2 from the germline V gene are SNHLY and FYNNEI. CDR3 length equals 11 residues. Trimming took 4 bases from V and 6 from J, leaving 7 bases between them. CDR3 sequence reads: CASSGGSEQYF. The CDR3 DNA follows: TGTGCCAGCAGTGGTGGTTCCGAGCAGTACTTC. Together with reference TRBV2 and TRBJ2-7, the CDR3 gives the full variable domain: EPEVTQTPSHQVTQMGQEVILRCVPISNHLYFYWYRQILGQKVEFLVSFYNNEISEKSEIFDDQFSVERPDGSNFTLKIRSTKLEDSAMYFCASSGGSEQYFGPGTRLTVT.

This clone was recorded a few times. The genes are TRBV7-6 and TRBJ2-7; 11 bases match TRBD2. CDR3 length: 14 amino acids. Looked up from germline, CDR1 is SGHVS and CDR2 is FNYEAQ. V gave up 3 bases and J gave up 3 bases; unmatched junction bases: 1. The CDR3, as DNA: TGTGCCAGCAGCTTGACTAGCGGGAACTACGAGCAGTACTTC. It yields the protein CASSLTSGNYEQYF.

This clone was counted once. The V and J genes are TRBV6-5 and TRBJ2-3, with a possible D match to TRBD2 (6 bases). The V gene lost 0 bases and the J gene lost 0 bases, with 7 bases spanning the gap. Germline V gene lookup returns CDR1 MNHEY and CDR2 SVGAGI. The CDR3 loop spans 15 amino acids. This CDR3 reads CASSYSGTSTDTQYF. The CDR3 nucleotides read TGTGCCAGCAGTTACTCAGGGACTAGCACAGATACGCAGTATTTT.

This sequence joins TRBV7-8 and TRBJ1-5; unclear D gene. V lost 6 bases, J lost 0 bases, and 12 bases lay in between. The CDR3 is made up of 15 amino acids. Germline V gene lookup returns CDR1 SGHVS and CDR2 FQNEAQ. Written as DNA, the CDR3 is TGTGCCAGCAGAGTCAGCCTCTATAGCAATCAGCCCCAGCATTTT. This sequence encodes CASRVSLYSNQPQHF.

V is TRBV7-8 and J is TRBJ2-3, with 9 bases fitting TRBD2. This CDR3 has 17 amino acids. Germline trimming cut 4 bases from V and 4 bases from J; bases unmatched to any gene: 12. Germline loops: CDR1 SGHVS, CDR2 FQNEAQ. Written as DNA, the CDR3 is TGTGCCAGCAGCTACCCTGCGGGCGGGGGGGCCCCAGATACGCAGTATTTT. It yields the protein CASSYPAGGGAPDTQYF.

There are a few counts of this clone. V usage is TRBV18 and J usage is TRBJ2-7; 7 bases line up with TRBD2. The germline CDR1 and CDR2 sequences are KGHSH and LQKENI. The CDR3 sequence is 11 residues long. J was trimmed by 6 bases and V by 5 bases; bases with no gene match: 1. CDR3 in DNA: TGTGCCAGCTCAACTAGCGCCGAGCAGTACTTC. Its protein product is CASSTSAEQYF. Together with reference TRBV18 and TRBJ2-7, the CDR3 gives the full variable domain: NAGVMQNPRHLVRRRGQEARLRCSPMKGHSHVYWYRQLPEEGLKFMVYLQKENIIDESGMPKERFSAEFPKEGPSILRIQQVVRGDSAAYFCASSTSAEQYFGPGTRLTVT.

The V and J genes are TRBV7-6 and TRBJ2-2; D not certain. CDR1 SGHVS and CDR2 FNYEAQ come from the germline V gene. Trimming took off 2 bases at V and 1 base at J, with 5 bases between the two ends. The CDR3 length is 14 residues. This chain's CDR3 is CASSLILNTGELFF. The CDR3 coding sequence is TGTGCCAGCAGCTTAATACTGAACACCGGGGAGCTGTTTTTT.